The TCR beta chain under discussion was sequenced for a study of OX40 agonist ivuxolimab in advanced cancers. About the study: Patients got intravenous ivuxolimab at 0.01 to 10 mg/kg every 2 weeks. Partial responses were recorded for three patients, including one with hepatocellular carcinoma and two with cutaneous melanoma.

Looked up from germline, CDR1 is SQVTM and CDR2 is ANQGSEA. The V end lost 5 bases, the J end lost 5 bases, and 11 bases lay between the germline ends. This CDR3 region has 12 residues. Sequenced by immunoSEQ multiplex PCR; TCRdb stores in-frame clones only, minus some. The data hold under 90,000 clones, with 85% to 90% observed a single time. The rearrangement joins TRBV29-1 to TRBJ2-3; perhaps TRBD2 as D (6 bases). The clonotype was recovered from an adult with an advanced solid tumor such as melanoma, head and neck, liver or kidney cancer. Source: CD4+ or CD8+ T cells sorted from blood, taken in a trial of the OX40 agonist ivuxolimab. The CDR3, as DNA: TGCAGCGTTTCACCGGGACTAGATACGCAGTATTTT. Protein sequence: CSVSPGLDTQYF.